This TCR beta chain was documented in a study of blood T cell repertoires in COVID-19 (dated by TCRdb to about 2020). With respect to the entire study: Samples from collaborators originated in the United States, Italy and Spain and spanned both the acute and convalescent phases of COVID-19. The material from the prospective study consisted of cDNA or gDNA derived from T cells, B-cell-depleted T cells, or PBMCs. Subjects who had been exposed to COVID-19, were actively infected with it, or had recovered from it provided the deeply sampled blood TCRbeta repertoires that made up the dataset. The repertoires were released in a freely available public database meant as a resource for research on the immune response to SARS-CoV-2. The samples were drawn from the first 160 participants of the ongoing ImmuneRACE study and from 950 to 1,500 subjects provided by 6 global collaborators. Sample metadata almost always included a de-identified subject ID, COVID-19 status, age in years and sex. HLA class I and class II types, where available, came from metadata supplied by the sample provider rather than from assay-based typing.

The paper's findings and limits, for the study overall: Clinical and demographic metadata were provided uncurated, with the amount varying by source and participant.

TCRbeta CDR3 regions were amplified from genomic DNA by means of the immunoSEQ Assay, a bias-controlled multiplex PCR. The original methods were these. Within the assay, amplification of reference gene primers was used to estimate how many nucleated cells each sample contained. Sequence reads were collapsed and filtered to measure the absolute abundance of every unique TCRbeta CDR3 rearrangement. For each sample, productive Simpson clonality was calculated as the square root of Simpson's diversity index across productive rearrangements. The immuneACCESS repertoire file appears here via TCRdb, limited to in-frame rearrangements. These files lack a portion of the clones; in checked studies, under half of the deficit traces to unresolved V genes, and the cause of the others is not known. V, J and clone size are taken as reported in that table, and D and trimming were inferred from the DNA itself. The sample table lists fewer than 200,000 clones, around 84% of them with a count of one. Approximately 7.3% of the sample lies in the top ten.

With respect to this clone: The antigen it binds to is not known. Base qualities are missing; no much larger clone stands one base away.

Participants in the prospective study were aged roughly 18 to 89 years, lived in 24 United States geographic areas, and enrolled through a virtual design. In the prospective study, participants were assigned to cohorts based on the clinical history participants reported in a screening survey and a study questionnaire. For ImmuneRACE Cohort 3, a participant was defined as recovered based on two consecutive negative NP/OP PCR tests, clearance by a healthcare professional, or resolution of symptoms. Each participant in the prospective study had whole blood, serum and a nasopharyngeal or oropharyngeal swab collected by mobile phlebotomists. Additional blood draws and questionnaires over an approximately two-month period could optionally be provided by prospective study participants. Before DNA extraction, prospective study blood samples were shipped either frozen or at room temperature. The sample comprised PBMCs or T cells enriched from blood (not recorded which). The sequence derives from a man aged 45-65 years who had recovered from COVID-19.

The sequence in DNA is TGTGCCAGCAGCCAAGATAGATGGACTGAGGGAAAACTGTTTTTT. It encodes CASSQDRWTEGKLFF. The rearranged chain carries TRBV4-2 and TRBJ1-4; no D gene is confidently identified. Taken from cysteine to phenylalanine, the CDR3 has 15 residues. The read is trimmed to its CDR3 DNA, 45 bases read in frame from base 1. V gives up 0 bases and J gives up 10 bases, and the segment between their germline ends measures 15 bases. CDR1 and CDR2 were assigned from the germline V gene as LGHNA and YNFKEQ.